The 3 T cell receptor beta chains reported below all come from one sample, sequenced in a study of regulatory T cells in long-lasting Graves disease. The time point is: newly diagnosed GD, antithyroid drugs for less than 3 months. Generation of the TCR library employed RNA extracted from PBMCs. Both iRepertoire HTBI primers and Arm-PCR of CDR3 regions were used to build the TCR beta libraries. TCRdb itself ran the multiplex PCR reads through MiXCR, one entry per CDR3 protein. The data contain hundreds of thousands of distinct CDR3 sequences, less than 15% of them singletons. These data were also filed under a second study, of T cells in Graves' hyperthyroidism and ophthalmopathy.

The material sequenced was peripheral blood mononuclear cells (PBMCs), taken at new diagnosis, from a patient treated with antithyroid drugs. These receptors were obtained from a man under 40 with Graves disease.

This clonotype was seen a handful of times. The chain uses TRBV6-5 and TRBJ1-1, with no clear D. The CDR3 consists of 15 residues. Germline V CDR1 and CDR2: MNHEY, SVGAGI. V was cut by 3 bases and J by 1 base, with 12 bases left in between. Here the CDR3 DNA reads TGTGCCAGCAGTTATGTTGGGAATTCGAACACTGAAGCTTTCTTT. This codes for CASSYVGNSNTEAFF.

This clonotype was seen many times. The chain is built from TRBV6-1 and TRBJ2-1; weak D call: TRBD2 (6 bases). Per germline, CDR1 MNHNS and CDR2 SASEGT. The V and J ends lost 9 bases and 0 bases respectively, with 12 bases between them. The CDR3 runs 14 residues. The CDR3, as DNA: TGTGCCAGTTCGACTAGAACCTCCTACAATGAGCAGTTCTTC. Translation: CASSTRTSYNEQFF.

The gene calls are TRBV18 and TRBJ2-7, with a tentative D call TRBD2 (6 bases). From germline, CDR1 is KGHSH and CDR2 LQKENI. V shed 6 bases and J shed 0 bases, with 12 bases lying between them. CDR3 size: 14 residues. In nucleotides, the CDR3 is TGTGCCAGCTCCGCGGCCGGGAGCTCCTACGAGCAGTACTTC. Translating it yields CASSAAGSSYEQYF.